A single sample is the source of the 25 T cell receptor beta chains below, sequenced in a study of T cell changes during pregnancy in multiple sclerosis. The table came from immunoSEQ multiplex PCR; TCRdb's copy has only in-frame clones and leaves some out. Of under 70,000 clones in the sample, 90% to 95% were seen once. The material was peripheral blood, obtained after pregnancy. Receptors were obtained from a female donor in good health, enrolled as a control in a pregnancy study.

The gene calls are TRBV4-3 and TRBJ2-1; 8 nucleotides line up with TRBD1. J was trimmed by 7 bases and V by 4 bases; bases with no gene match: 3. Germline values: CDR1 LGHNA, CDR2 YSLEER. CDR3 size: 13 residues. CDR3 amino acids: CASSLGQGNEQFF. CDR3 bases: TGCGCCAGCAGCCTCGGACAGGGTAATGAGCAGTTCTTC.

The chain recombines TRBV15 with TRBJ1-2; D is ambiguous. V lost 1 base to trimming and J lost 2 bases, with 11 bases between them. CDR1 is LNHNV, CDR2 YYDKDF, per germline (reference sequence). The CDR3 extends over 15 amino acids. CDR3 nucleotides: TGTGCCACCAGCAGAGGACCCGAGGGCAACTATGGCTACACCTTC. Its protein product is CATSRGPEGNYGYTF.

The chain has TRBV6-1 and TRBJ2-1, with 10 bases matching TRBD2. The CDR3 covers 16 residues. With V trimmed by 4 bases and J by 4 bases, 7 bases remained unmatched. Looked up from germline, CDR1 is MNHNS and CDR2 is SASEGT. The CDR3 here is CASSAALAGAYNEQFF. CDR3 in DNA: TGTGCCAGCAGTGCTGCCCTAGCGGGGGCTTACAATGAGCAGTTCTTC.

The chain is built from TRBV14 and TRBJ2-3; D possibly corresponds to TRBD2 (5 bases). This CDR3 has 14 amino acids. Germline assignment: CDR1 SGHDN and CDR2 FVKESK. Between the trimmed V and J ends, which lost 4 bases and 2 bases, there was a span of 10 bases. This CDR3 is CASSLTGNTDTQYF. DNA of the CDR3: TGTGCCAGCAGCCTTACCGGGAACACAGATACGCAGTATTTT.

The genes are TRBV5-1 and TRBJ2-7; 9 positions agree with TRBD1. The V gene end was trimmed by 3 bases and the J gene end by 0 bases; junction bases not matched to a gene: 10. Germline loops: CDR1 SGHRS, CDR2 YFSETQ. The CDR3 extends over 17 amino acids. The CDR3 sequence is CASSSGQGAFPSYEQYF. The CDR3 DNA follows: TGCGCCAGCAGCTCGGGACAGGGTGCATTTCCCTCCTACGAGCAGTACTTC.

The chain recombines TRBV27 with TRBJ1-1; TRBD1 might be the D (6 bases). CDR3 length: 16 amino acids. Germline CDR1 and CDR2: MNHEY and SMNVEV (reference sequence). V shed 6 bases and J shed 4 bases, with 21 bases lying between them. CDR3 sequence (DNA): TGTGCCAGCAGCCAAAGGACAGTCTCCGGTAGCACTGAAGCTTTCTTT. It specifies CASSQRTVSGSTEAFF.

The V call is TRBV2, the J call TRBJ1-2, with a weak D call TRBD1 (5 bases). V was trimmed by 3 bases and J by 5 bases, leaving 10 bases between them. Germline loops: CDR1 SNHLY, CDR2 FYNNEI. The CDR3 length is 13 residues. Here the CDR3 reads CASSEGRDYGYTF. In nucleotides, the CDR3 is TGTGCCAGCAGTGAGGGCAGGGATTATGGCTACACCTTC. The variable domain in full, with the rest retrieved from reference TRBV2 and TRBJ1-2, is EPEVTQTPSHQVTQMGQEVILRCVPISNHLYFYWYRQILGQKVEFLVSFYNNEISEKSEIFDDQFSVERPDGSNFTLKIRSTKLEDSAMYFCASSEGRDYGYTFGSGTRLTVV.

The chain couples TRBV7-6 to TRBJ1-6; D gene unclear. The CDR3 has 16 residues. With 5 bases removed from V and 4 bases from J, the gap between germline ends came to 15 bases. CDR1 and CDR2 from the germline V gene are SGHVS and FNYEAQ. CDR3 amino acids: CASSPARREYNSPLHF. In nucleotides, the CDR3 is TGTGCCAGCAGCCCCGCGCGCCGGGAATATAATTCACCCCTCCACTTT.

The J gene is TRBJ1-1, the V gene TRBV29-1, with D perhaps matching TRBD1 (6 bases). Germline V gene data show CDR1 as SQVTM and CDR2 as ANQGSEA. The CDR3 covers 13 residues. Between the trimmed V and J ends, which lost 5 bases and 3 bases, there was a span of 13 bases. CDR3 residues: CSVTRDTHTEAFF. The CDR3 region has the DNA TGCAGCGTTACCCGGGACACGCACACTGAAGCTTTCTTT.

The V call is TRBV5-6, the J call TRBJ1-5, with D possibly matching TRBD1 (5 bases). The ends were cut back, 0 bases at V and 3 bases at J, with 7 bases in the middle. The CDR3 consists of 14 residues. Looked up from germline, CDR1 is SGHDT and CDR2 is YYEEEE. CDR3 in DNA: TGTGCCAGCAGCTTGGGACAGATCAATCAGCCCCAGCATTTT. Translated: CASSLGQINQPQHF.

This chain joins TRBV15 and TRBJ2-5; 8 bases match TRBD2. From germline, CDR1 is LNHNV and CDR2 YYDKDF (reference sequence). The CDR3 runs to 15 residues. Unmatched junction bases numbered 7, after V lost 3 bases and J lost 4 bases. CDR3 loop: CATSSELGGGETQYF. The CDR3 bases are TGTGCCACCAGCAGTGAACTCGGGGGGGGAGAGACCCAGTACTTC.

The chain is built from TRBV25-1 and TRBJ2-7; 8 bases fit TRBD1. Germline-derived CDR1 and CDR2 are MGHDK and SYGVNS. The CDR3 covers 12 residues. J gave up 6 bases and V 6 bases, and 4 bases lay outside the gene matches. The chain's CDR3 is CASRDRALEQYF. CDR3 in DNA: TGTGCCAGCAGGGACAGGGCCCTCGAGCAGTACTTC.

The chain combines TRBV15 with TRBJ1-2, with 8 bases that match TRBD1. The junction had 5 bases not matched to a gene; V was cut back by 5 bases and J by 3 bases. Germline V gene data show CDR1 as LNHNV and CDR2 as YYDKDF (reference sequence). The CDR3 contains 14 residues. Here the CDR3 reads CATSPQGADYGYTF. CDR3 bases: TGTGCCACCAGCCCTCAGGGGGCCGACTATGGCTACACCTTC.

The rearrangement uses TRBV4-3 and TRBJ2-2; TRBD2 is a possible D gene (6 bases). V lost 0 bases and J lost 7, with 12 bases in between. CDR1 is LGHNA and CDR2 is YSLEER in the germline V gene. The CDR3 is made up of 15 amino acids. CDR3 DNA: TGCGCCAGCAGCCAAGATCACGGGGGTTACGGGGAGCTGTTTTTT. Translated: CASSQDHGGYGELFF.

J is TRBJ2-1 and V is TRBV6-5, with D possibly TRBD1 on 6 matching bases. Per germline, CDR1 MNHEY and CDR2 SVGAGI. This CDR3 is built from 14 residues. V lost 2 bases and J lost 8, with 13 bases in between. The CDR3 is CASSYQGTRDEQFF. CDR3 DNA: TGTGCCAGCAGTTACCAGGGGACCCGGGATGAGCAGTTCTTC.

This clone was counted a single time. The V and J genes are TRBV2 and TRBJ1-1; possibly TRBD1 for D (5 bases). The CDR3 contains 14 residues. The ends were cut back, 5 bases at V and 4 bases at J, with 14 bases in the middle. CDR1 is SNHLY and CDR2 is FYNNEI in the germline V gene. For the CDR3, the DNA is TGTGCCAGCAGTTTGGGGGGGTCGGCCACTGAAGCTTTCTTT. Translation gives CASSLGGSATEAFF.

The genes are TRBV7-2 and TRBJ1-1; 7 nucleotides agree with TRBD1. The CDR3 totals 14 residues. Trimming took 1 base from V and 8 from J; bases not matched to a gene: 7. From germline, CDR1 is SGHTA and CDR2 FQGNSA. As DNA, the CDR3 is TGTGCCAGCAGCTTAGATGCGGGACAGCTAGAAGCTTTCTTT. Amino acids: CASSLDAGQLEAFF.

The chain recombines TRBV5-4 with TRBJ1-5, with D perhaps TRBD1 (6 bases). The V and J ends lost 5 bases and 4 bases respectively, with 10 bases between them. The V gene's germline CDR1 is SGHNT and CDR2 YYREEE (reference sequence). The CDR3 extends over 13 amino acids. The DNA of the CDR3 is TGTGCCAGCAGTGCTGGACAGAATCAGCCCCAGCATTTT. Its protein is CASSAGQNQPQHF.

This clone is a singleton in its sample. This chain links TRBV9 with TRBJ2-3; tentatively, D is TRBD2 (5 bases). Trimming pared 3 bases from V and 0 bases from J, leaving 8 bases between. Germline V gene data show CDR1 as SGDLS and CDR2 as YYNGEE. The CDR3 is 14 residues long. In DNA form, the CDR3 reads TGTGCCAGCAGCGGAGGGCCTAGCACAGATACGCAGTATTTT. Translating gives CASSGGPSTDTQYF. The whole variable domain, remainder taken from reference TRBV9 and TRBJ2-3, is DSGVTQTPKHLITATGQRVTLRCSPRSGDLSVYWYQQSLDQGLQFLIQYYNGEERAKGNILERFSAQQFPDLHSELNLSSLELGDSALYFCASSGGPSTDTQYFGPGTRLTVL.

The chain combines TRBV11-1 with TRBJ1-1; D is perhaps TRBD1 (6 bases). Trimming removed 1 base at V and 6 bases at J, with 12 bases between. CDR3 size: 14 residues. The germline V gene has CDR1 SGHAT and CDR2 FQDESV (reference sequence). The CDR3 spells CASSLDQGSSEAFF. The CDR3 region has the DNA TGTGCCAGCAGCTTAGATCAGGGGAGCTCTGAAGCTTTCTTT. Using reference TRBV11-1 and TRBJ1-1 for the parts outside the CDR3, the full variable domain is EAEVAQSPRYKITEKSQAVAFWCDPISGHATLYWYRQILGQGPELLVQFQDESVVDDSQLPKDRFSAERLKGVDSTLKIQPAELGDSAMYLCASSLDQGSSEAFFGQGTRLTVV.

The rearrangement links TRBV15 to TRBJ1-1, with D perhaps TRBD1 (6 bases). Trimming removed 2 bases from V and 6 bases from J, with 19 bases in between. Germline assignment: CDR1 LNHNV and CDR2 YYDKDF (reference sequence). The CDR3 has 16 amino acids. The CDR3 DNA follows: TGTGCCACCAGCAGATCCCTCCTAAGGACAGCCTCTGAAGCTTTCTTT. This codes for CATSRSLLRTASEAFF.

The chain recombines TRBV9 with TRBJ1-1; D remains ambiguous. V was pared by 0 bases and J by 3 bases, with 6 bases between. Per germline, CDR1 SGDLS and CDR2 YYNGEE. The CDR3 is 13 residues long. The CDR3, as DNA: TGTGCCAGCAGCGTAGACTCTCACACTGAAGCTTTCTTT. Residues: CASSVDSHTEAFF.

V usage is TRBV25-1 and J usage is TRBJ2-7; TRBD1 agrees at 7 bases. This CDR3 spans 13 amino acids. CDR1 and CDR2 from the germline V gene are MGHDK and SYGVNS. Unmatched junction bases numbered 3, after V lost 4 bases and J lost 3 bases. The CDR3 protein is CASSAQGLYEQYF. In nucleotides, the CDR3 is TGTGCCAGCAGTGCACAGGGGCTCTACGAGCAGTACTTC.

The V call is TRBV6-1, the J call TRBJ2-5, with a weak D call TRBD2 (5 bases). V lost 3 bases and J lost 3, with 14 bases in between. CDR1 is MNHNS and CDR2 is SASEGT in the germline V gene. This CDR3 region has 15 residues. The CDR3 nucleotides are TGTGCCAGCAGTGATGCGGGCAGAGCAAAAGAGACCCAGTACTTC. Its translation is CASSDAGRAKETQYF.

V and J are TRBV9 and TRBJ2-7; D is ambiguous. The CDR3 has 14 amino acids. Germline-derived CDR1 and CDR2 are SGDLS and YYNGEE. V lost 0 bases and J 2 bases, leaving 9 bases between the germline ends. The CDR3 DNA reads as TGTGCCAGCAGCGTAGAAACAATTACCTACGAGCAGTACTTC. Translating it yields CASSVETITYEQYF.